The 5 T cell receptor beta chains below all came from one sample that was sequenced in a study of spatial heterogeneity in lung cancer. Documented time point: sample taken at primary tumor resection. Sequencing was performed on whole RNA extracted from tumor and nontumor lung tissue, or from frozen PBMC, and the material was left unsorted. One entry per CDR3 protein results from TCRdb running MiXCR on the 5' RACE reads. Altogether 36,000 or so distinct CDR3 sequences are present, 5.2% being singletons, with the ten largest covering around 26%. Sequencing used PBMCs, obtained at surgery. These receptors originate from a female donor with early-stage non-small cell lung cancer.

In this sample, this clonotype turned up many times. J is TRBJ1-4 and V is TRBV25-1; D is perhaps TRBD1 (5 bases). The germline V gene encodes CDR1 MGHDK and CDR2 SYGVNS. V shed 4 bases and J shed 8 bases, with 14 bases lying between them. The CDR3 spans 14 residues. Here the CDR3 reads CASSATTGGEKLFF. CDR3 in DNA: TGTGCCAGCAGTGCCACTACCGGGGGGGAAAAACTGTTTTTT.

This clonotype was picked up many times. CDR3 coding DNA: TGCAGTGTGTACGGGGGGAGTGCTGAAGCTTTCTTT. This translates into CSVYGGSAEAFF. The rearrangement links TRBV20-1 to TRBJ1-1, with a weak D call TRBD1 (5 bases). This CDR3 has 12 amino acids. Trimming stripped 7 bases from V and 6 bases from J, with 15 bases between. Germline values: CDR1 DFQATT, CDR2 SNEGSKA (reference sequence).

This clonotype was observed at least ten times. The V and J genes are TRBV7-9 and TRBJ2-3, with a possible D match to TRBD2 (5 bases). Germline loops: CDR1 SEHNR, CDR2 FQNEAQ (reference sequence). The CDR3 is 14 residues long. Trimming shortened V by 5 bases and J by 0 bases, and 9 bases separated the two germline ends. The CDR3 region has the DNA TGTGCCAGCAGCACTTGGACTAGCACAGATACGCAGTATTTT. Its protein is CASSTWTSTDTQYF.

In this sample, this clonotype is medium-sized. The chain recombines TRBV11-3 with TRBJ1-6, with D tentatively TRBD1 (5 bases). V dropped 11 bases and J dropped 5 bases, with 19 bases sitting between them. CDR3 length: 15 residues. CDR1 is SGHNT, CDR2 YENEEA, per germline. The CDR3 DNA reads TGTGCCGGGCGCAACGACGGGGGTGATAATTCACCCCTCCACTTT. It yields the protein CAGRNDGGDNSPLHF.

This clonotype was counted ten times or more. This chain uses TRBV6-5 with TRBJ2-6; D unclear. The length of the CDR3 is 15 residues. V dropped 2 bases and J dropped 0 bases, with 5 bases sitting between them. Germline lookup yields CDR1 MNHEY and CDR2 SVGAGI. The CDR3: CASSYSFSGANVLTF. CDR3 nucleotide sequence: TGTGCCAGCAGTTACAGTTTCTCTGGGGCCAACGTCCTGACTTTC.